This TCR beta chain stems from a study of blood T cell repertoires in COVID-19. Profiling relied on immunoSEQ multiplex PCR, and the TCRdb table lists in-frame clones only, not all of them. The repertoire holds almost 350,000 clones, with approximately 89% as singletons. The TCR comes from a woman aged 55-70 years with COVID-19, enrolled during active disease. Material: peripheral blood.

CDR3 in DNA: TGTGCCAGCAGTTACTCGAGCGGGCTCGGGGCGCAGTATTTT. Encoded protein: CASSYSSGLGAQYF. The rearrangement joins TRBV6-5 to TRBJ2-3; D is possibly TRBD2 (6 bases). Germline V gives CDR1 MNHEY, CDR2 SVGAGI. The V and J ends lost 0 bases and 10 bases respectively, with 14 bases between them. The length of the CDR3 is 14 residues.